The 26 T cell receptor beta chains below all came from one sample that was sequenced in a study of CD8 T cells in ankylosing spondylitis. MiXCR, applied by TCRdb to the 5' RACE reads, yields one record per CDR3 protein. The sample includes 250,000 to 300,000 distinct CDR3 sequences, about a sixth of them seen just once. The sample consisted of blood, either unsorted or a sorted T cell fraction (not recorded which). The receptors were gathered from a male donor with ankylosing spondylitis or in good health (not recorded which).

This clonotype was seen many times. The V gene is TRBV4-3, the J gene TRBJ1-5; a weak D match, TRBD1 (5 bases). In germline, CDR1 is LGHNA, CDR2 YSLEER. The V gene lost 0 bases and the J gene lost 1 base, with 7 bases spanning the gap. CDR3 length: 15 amino acids. The CDR3 sequence: CASSQDRESNQPQHF. DNA for the CDR3: TGCGCCAGCAGCCAAGACAGGGAAAGCAATCAGCCCCAGCATTTT.

This sequence joins TRBV9 and TRBJ2-1, with 11 bases fitting TRBD2. V trimming: 4 bases; J trimming: 8 bases; junction bases outside the gene matches: 11. The CDR3 has 16 amino acids. The germline V gene encodes CDR1 SGDLS and CDR2 YYNGEE. The CDR3: CASSSGGLGLADEQFF. In nucleotides, the CDR3 is TGTGCCAGCAGCTCGGGGGGGTTGGGACTAGCGGATGAGCAGTTCTTC.

V and J are TRBV25-1 and TRBJ2-7, with D possibly TRBD2 on 5 matching bases. The CDR3 is 15 residues long. The ends were cut back, 3 bases at V and 1 base at J, with 13 bases in the middle. CDR1 is MGHDK and CDR2 is SYGVNS in the germline V gene. The CDR3 is CASSEFSSASYEQYF. In nucleotides, the CDR3 is TGTGCCAGCAGTGAGTTTAGTAGCGCTTCCTACGAGCAGTACTTC.

CDR3 sequence: CASSYQGENEQFF. As DNA, the CDR3 is TGTGCCAGCAGTTACCAGGGGGAGAATGAGCAGTTCTTC. The V call is TRBV6-6, the J call TRBJ2-1; 7 bases are shared with TRBD1. V shed 2 bases and J 7 bases; nucleotides not matched to a gene: 2. The CDR3 is made up of 13 amino acids. Germline values: CDR1 MNHNY, CDR2 SVGAGI (reference sequence).

In its sample, this clonotype was seen a few times. This chain connects TRBV4-2 to TRBJ2-7, with 9 bases aligning to TRBD1. The germline V gene encodes CDR1 LGHNA and CDR2 YNFKEQ. The CDR3 runs to 15 residues. V dropped 0 bases and J dropped 4; count of bases not matched to a gene: 4. In DNA form, the CDR3 reads TGTGCCAGCAGCCAAGATCTGGACAGGGGTTACGAGCAGTACTTC. Amino acids: CASSQDLDRGYEQYF.

This clonotype appeared a few times. This chain uses TRBV27 with TRBJ2-6, with unresolved D. Looked up from germline, CDR1 is MNHEY and CDR2 is SMNVEV (reference sequence). The CDR3 has 15 residues. The V end lost 5 bases, the J end lost 0 bases, and 8 bases lay between the germline ends. The CDR3 DNA reads TGTGCCAGCAGTATGAGTTTCTCTGGGGCCAACGTCCTGACTTTC. Translated, it gives CASSMSFSGANVLTF.

This clonotype was picked up a small number of times. The gene calls are TRBV4-3 and TRBJ1-1; D might be TRBD1 (5 bases). The CDR3 runs 14 residues. Trimming removed 6 bases from V and 4 bases from J, with 15 bases in between. Per the germline V gene, CDR1 is LGHNA and CDR2 is YSLEER. CDR3 residues: CASSHGTGGTEAFF. The CDR3, as DNA: TGCGCCAGCAGTCACGGGACGGGGGGCACTGAAGCTTTCTTT.

The chain joins TRBV12-3 or TRBV12-4 to TRBJ2-3, with 9 bases matching TRBD2. V lost 0 bases, J lost 0 bases, and 16 bases stayed unmatched. This CDR3 comprises 21 residues. Here the CDR3 reads CASSLAVGLAGMGASTDTQYF. The CDR3 DNA reads TGTGCCAGCAGTTTAGCGGTCGGGCTAGCGGGGATGGGGGCTAGCACAGATACGCAGTATTTT.

The chain carries TRBV4-3 and TRBJ2-2; 10 nucleotides line up with TRBD2. V lost 0 bases and J lost 5; bases outside the gene matches: 6. Per germline, CDR1 LGHNA and CDR2 YSLEER. There are 17 residues in the CDR3. Written as DNA, the CDR3 is TGCGCCAGCAGCCAAGATGGGCTAGCGGGAGCTACCGGGGAGCTGTTTTTT. Its translation: CASSQDGLAGATGELFF.

The chain uses TRBV20-1 and TRBJ2-7; D is undetermined. The germline V and J ends were trimmed by 0 bases and 3 bases, with 21 bases remaining between them. CDR1 is DFQATT and CDR2 is SNEGSKA in the germline V gene (reference sequence). The CDR3 length is 17 residues. CDR3 coding DNA: TGCAGTGCTAGAGACACCCTAGGCCTAGATGACTTCTACGAGCAGTACTTC. It encodes CSARDTLGLDDFYEQYF.

This clonotype has more than one count but fewer than ten. This chain joins TRBV3-1 and TRBJ2-2; weak D call: TRBD1 (6 bases). V lost 4 bases and J 5 bases, leaving 17 bases between the germline ends. The CDR3 sequence is 16 residues long. Germline-derived CDR1 and CDR2 are LGHDT and YNNKEL (reference sequence). CDR3 coding DNA: TGTGCCAGCAGCCGGATAGGGACACTCTCGACCGGGGAGCTGTTTTTT. This encodes CASSRIGTLSTGELFF.

The chain has TRBV4-1 and TRBJ1-1, with 10 bases identical to TRBD1. Germline CDR1 MGHRA, CDR2 YSYEKL. The CDR3 is made up of 15 amino acids. The V segment lost 0 bases and the J segment 8 bases; nucleotides outside the gene matches: 6. The CDR3 sequence is CASSQERRQGAEAFF. CDR3 coding DNA: TGCGCCAGCAGCCAAGAGAGGAGACAGGGGGCAGAAGCTTTCTTT.

This clonotype was seen many times. The rearrangement links TRBV4-2 to TRBJ2-7; 8 bases are a match to TRBD1. CDR3 size: 14 residues. The germline V gene has CDR1 LGHNA and CDR2 YNFKEQ. V dropped 4 bases and J dropped 6; count of bases not matched to a gene: 8. CDR3 sequence: CASSLGQGAAEQYF. The CDR3 DNA sequence: TGTGCCAGCAGCCTCGGACAGGGTGCGGCCGAGCAGTACTTC.

This clonotype showed up many times. The gene calls are TRBV20-1 and TRBJ1-5; 7 bases line up with TRBD1. V lost 3 bases and J lost 2; bases outside the gene matches: 7. The CDR3 extends over 15 amino acids. Germline V gene sequence: CDR1 DFQATT, CDR2 SNEGSKA (reference sequence). The CDR3 nucleotides are TGCAGTGCTAGTATTAACAGGGGAGGCAATCAGCCCCAGCATTTT. Translation: CSASINRGGNQPQHF.

This clonotype has just a few counts. The V and J genes are TRBV10-3 and TRBJ1-1, with D perhaps matching TRBD1 (6 bases). V was shortened by 0 bases and J by 4 bases, with 15 bases between the two germline ends. The CDR3 spans 16 residues. In germline, CDR1 is ENHRY, CDR2 SYGVKD. CDR3 DNA: TGTGCCATCAGTGAGTCGAGACTGGGGGCCGGCACTGAAGCTTTCTTT. Its protein is CAISESRLGAGTEAFF.

This clonotype was observed many times. The rearrangement uses TRBV4-1 and TRBJ1-4; D uncertain. Germline V lookup: CDR1 MGHRA, CDR2 YSYEKL. This CDR3 is built from 18 residues. V dropped 0 bases and J dropped 0 bases, with 14 bases sitting between them. CDR3 sequence reads: CASSQDIAGEATNEKLFF. The CDR3 region has the DNA TGCGCCAGCAGCCAAGATATAGCGGGAGAAGCAACTAATGAAAAACTGTTTTTT.

This clonotype was seen a few times. This sequence joins TRBV12-3 or TRBV12-4 and TRBJ1-1; a weak D match, TRBD1 (5 bases). With 8 bases removed from V and 11 bases from J, the gap between germline ends came to 15 bases. This CDR3 comprises 11 residues. The CDR3 loop reads CASGGEPGAFF. CDR3 sequence (DNA): TGTGCCAGCGGGGGGGAGCCAGGTGCTTTCTTT.

This chain uses TRBV6-1 with TRBJ2-5; the D gene is possibly TRBD2 (6 bases). CDR3 length: 13 residues. The V end lost 6 bases, the J end lost 4 bases, and 12 bases lay between the germline ends. Germline CDR1 MNHNS, CDR2 SASEGT. The CDR3 DNA follows: TGTGCCAGCAGAGAGACTAGTTCAGAGACCCAGTACTTC. Amino acids: CASRETSSETQYF.

This clonotype came up many times. The gene calls are TRBV12-3 or TRBV12-4 and TRBJ2-1; weak D call: TRBD2 (5 bases). Trimming removed 4 bases at V and 3 bases at J, with 13 bases between. There are 15 residues in the CDR3. The CDR3 nucleotides read TGTGCCAGCAGTTCAGAGCGGACCAGCTACAATGAGCAGTTCTTC. Protein sequence: CASSSERTSYNEQFF.

This clonotype was found a few times. This chain links TRBV5-1 with TRBJ2-5, with TRBD2 as a possible D gene (6 bases). The CDR3 loop spans 16 amino acids. CDR1 is SGHRS, CDR2 YFSETQ, per germline. V was shortened by 0 bases and J by 0 bases, with 12 bases between the two germline ends. The CDR3 reads CASSLEVAADQETQYF. CDR3 nucleotides: TGCGCCAGCAGCTTGGAGGTAGCGGCCGACCAAGAGACCCAGTACTTC.

The rearrangement uses TRBV6-1 and TRBJ2-5; 13 positions match TRBD2. Trimming took 6 bases from V and 5 from J; bases not matched to a gene: 6. The CDR3 length is 15 residues. Germline CDR1 is MNHNS and CDR2 is SASEGT. Here the CDR3 reads CASRTLAGGPETQYF. CDR3 bases: TGTGCCAGCAGGACACTAGCGGGAGGGCCTGAGACCCAGTACTTC.

This clonotype was recorded a few times. The chain links TRBV29-1 to TRBJ2-7, with 7 bases fitting TRBD1. CDR1 is SQVTM, CDR2 ANQGSEA, per germline. V gave up 7 bases and J gave up 0 bases; unmatched junction bases: 12. The CDR3 runs to 15 residues. CDR3 bases: TGCAGCGGGAGGACTGGACAGGCGCCCTCCTACGAGCAGTACTTC. This sequence encodes CSGRTGQAPSYEQYF.

This rearrangement joins TRBV12-3 or TRBV12-4 to TRBJ2-1, with 10 bases matching TRBD2. The V gene end was trimmed by 7 bases and the J gene end by 4 bases; junction bases not matched to a gene: 7. There are 15 residues in the CDR3. This CDR3 is CASTGLAGEYNEQFF. DNA of the CDR3: TGTGCCAGCACCGGGCTAGCGGGAGAATACAATGAGCAGTTCTTC.

There are a few counts of this clonotype. The J gene is TRBJ2-1, the V gene TRBV11-2, with D possibly TRBD2 on 6 matching bases. Germline V CDR1 and CDR2: SGHAT, FQNNGV. CDR3 length equals 13 residues. V lost 6 bases and J lost 7, with 13 bases in between. The CDR3 nucleotides read TGTGCCAGCAGTTGGGAGGAAGTAAATGAGCAGTTCTTC. This gives the protein CASSWEEVNEQFF.

This clonotype was counted between two and nine times. This chain links TRBV4-1 with TRBJ2-7; no reliable D call. Germline-derived CDR1 and CDR2 are MGHRA and YSYEKL. This CDR3 comprises 15 residues. V shed 0 bases and J shed 5 bases, with 14 bases lying between them. CDR3 in DNA: TGCGCCAGCAGCCAAGACCCTGTTACGATCAACGAGCAGTACTTC. Its translation: CASSQDPVTINEQYF.

At least ten counts were recorded for this clonotype. The rearrangement links TRBV7-2 to TRBJ2-1; D possibly corresponds to TRBD2 (6 bases). The CDR3 contains 16 residues. CDR1 is SGHTA and CDR2 is FQGNSA in the germline V gene. V was cut by 3 bases and J by 6 bases, with 18 bases left in between. The CDR3 nucleotides read TGTGCCAGCAGCTTTTACGGGAGACCCGGTAGCAATGAGCAGTTCTTC. It specifies CASSFYGRPGSNEQFF.